This passage covers 15 T cell receptor beta chains from one sample sequenced in a study of cytomegalovirus exposure and HLA in healthy donors. The PCR used 60 Vbeta and 13 Jbeta primers. Data came from immunoSEQ multiplex PCR; TCRdb stores just in-frame clones and leaves some out. The data hold approximately 140,000 clones, with roughly 78% observed a single time. The specimen was PBMCs. These receptors all come from a man aged 35-49 years in good health and CMV-seropositive.

There are a few counts of this clone. V usage is TRBV27 and J usage is TRBJ2-7, with 7 bases identical to TRBD1. There are 11 residues in the CDR3. CDR1 and CDR2 (germline): MNHEY, SMNVEV (reference sequence). V was clipped by 7 bases and J by 7 bases; unmatched bases: 4. As DNA, the CDR3 is TGTGCCAGCAAACAGGGGAGAGAGCAGTACTTC. Its protein is CASKQGREQYF.

This clone was counted a single time. This chain links TRBV5-4 with TRBJ2-7; TRBD2 matches at 13 bases. CDR1 SGHNT and CDR2 YYREEE come from the germline V gene (reference sequence). The V segment lost 2 bases and the J segment 6 bases; nucleotides outside the gene matches: 8. The CDR3 sequence is 16 residues long. The CDR3 reads CASSFGTSGNRLEQYF. The CDR3 nucleotides are TGTGCCAGCAGCTTCGGGACTAGCGGGAATCGGCTCGAGCAGTACTTC.

The chain couples TRBV25-1 to TRBJ1-2, with 8 nucleotides matching TRBD1. Unmatched junction bases numbered 4, after V lost 1 base and J lost 3 bases. This CDR3 contains 15 residues. CDR1 MGHDK and CDR2 SYGVNS come from the germline V gene. The CDR3 nucleotides read TGTGCCAGCAGTGAATCCAGGGGGCTGGACTATGGCTACACCTTC. This sequence encodes CASSESRGLDYGYTF.

This sequence joins TRBV27 and TRBJ2-7; D might be TRBD1 (5 bases). Germline assignment: CDR1 MNHEY and CDR2 SMNVEV (reference sequence). The CDR3 loop spans 13 amino acids. The V and J ends lost 5 bases and 4 bases respectively, with 12 bases between them. CDR3 in DNA: TGTGCCAGCAGTCCCTACGACAGTTACGAGCAGTACTTC. This encodes CASSPYDSYEQYF.

The chain joins TRBV6-5 to TRBJ2-1; D perhaps matches TRBD1 (5 bases). Per germline, CDR1 MNHEY and CDR2 SVGAGI. The CDR3 totals 14 residues. V was trimmed by 6 bases and J by 4 bases, leaving 13 bases between them. CDR3 loop: CASRTTGPYNEQFF. In DNA form, the CDR3 reads TGTGCCAGCAGGACAACAGGCCCTTACAATGAGCAGTTCTTC.

The V gene is TRBV7-8, the J gene TRBJ1-5, with unresolved D. The CDR3 length is 15 residues. Trimming cost V 2 bases and J 2 bases, with 10 bases left between them. Germline CDR1 reads SGHVS; CDR2 reads FQNEAQ. CDR3 in amino acids: CASSLSEGRNQPQHF. Written as DNA, the CDR3 is TGTGCCAGCAGCTTATCGGAGGGCCGCAATCAGCCCCAGCATTTT.

This sequence joins TRBV7-8 and TRBJ2-5; D is perhaps TRBD1 (6 bases). V lost 1 base and J 1 base, leaving 7 bases between the germline ends. The CDR3 is 14 amino acids. From germline, CDR1 is SGHVS and CDR2 FQNEAQ. In DNA form, the CDR3 reads TGTGCCAGCAGCTTAGGGGACACCCAAGAGACCCAGTACTTC. Its protein is CASSLGDTQETQYF. The whole variable domain, filled in from reference TRBV7-8 and TRBJ2-5, reads GAGVSQSPRYKVAKRGQDVALRCDPISGHVSLFWYQQALGQGPEFLTYFQNEAQLDKSGLPSDRFFAERPEGSVSTLKIQRTQQEDSAVYLCASSLGDTQETQYFGPGTRLLVL.

The chain is built from TRBV5-6 and TRBJ1-2, with D possibly matching TRBD1 (6 bases). The CDR3 is made up of 13 amino acids. The germline CDR1 and CDR2 sequences are SGHDT and YYEEEE. V shed 2 bases and J shed 5 bases, with 10 bases lying between them. The DNA of the CDR3 is TGTGCCAGCAGCTTCGGGCAGGGGTATGGCTACACCTTC. Its translation is CASSFGQGYGYTF. The full variable domain, completed using reference TRBV5-6 and TRBJ1-2, is DAGVTQSPTHLIKTRGQQVTLRCSPKSGHDTVSWYQQALGQGPQFIFQYYEEEERQRGNFPDRFSGHQFPNYSSELNVNALLLGDSALYLCASSFGQGYGYTFGSGTRLTVV.

This clone was counted a few times. The V and J genes are TRBV7-7 and TRBJ2-2; 8 bases are a match to TRBD2. Trimming at V came to 4 bases and at J to 1 base, leaving 2 bases not matched to a gene. This CDR3 contains 15 residues. In germline, CDR1 is SSHAT, CDR2 FNYEAQ (reference sequence). CDR3 bases: TGTGCCAGCAGCTCAACTAGCGGGAACACCGGGGAGCTGTTTTTT. Its protein product is CASSSTSGNTGELFF.

The chain joins TRBV4-1 to TRBJ2-7; 7 positions match TRBD2. Germline V CDR1 and CDR2: MGHRA, YSYEKL. This CDR3 is built from 14 residues. Unmatched junction bases numbered 6, after V lost 1 base and J lost 6 bases. CDR3 DNA: TGCGCCAGCAGCCAAGTAGGCGGGAGTAGCGAGCAGTACTTC. The encoded protein is CASSQVGGSSEQYF.

The V call is TRBV7-2, the J call TRBJ1-5; 9 positions match TRBD1. The junction had 8 bases not matched to a gene; V was cut back by 4 bases and J by 7 bases. Germline V lookup: CDR1 SGHTA, CDR2 FQGNSA. The CDR3 is 15 amino acids. The chain's CDR3 is CASSYLGTGFQPQHF. The CDR3, as DNA: TGTGCCAGCAGCTATCTCGGGACAGGGTTCCAGCCCCAGCATTTT. Full variable domain (missing parts from reference TRBV7-2 and TRBJ1-5): GAGVSQSPSNKVTEKGKDVELRCDPISGHTALYWYRQSLGQGLEFLIYFQGNSAPDKSGLPSDRFSAERTGGSVSTLTIQRTQQEDSAVYLCASSYLGTGFQPQHFGDGTRLSIL.

V is TRBV29-1 and J is TRBJ2-1, with 10 bases matching TRBD2. The CDR3 contains 16 residues. CDR1 and CDR2 from the germline V gene are SQVTM and ANQGSEA. The junction had 9 bases not matched to a gene; V was cut back by 4 bases and J by 3 bases. CDR3 coding DNA: TGCAGCGTTGTAGTCGAGACTAGCGGGCTCTACAATGAGCAGTTCTTC. Its protein product is CSVVVETSGLYNEQFF.

The CDR3 nucleotides are TGTGCCAGCTCACCACCGGTTCCCGTGGGGAGCGCCTACAATGAGCAGTTCTTC. This translates into CASSPPVPVGSAYNEQFF. V usage is TRBV18 and J usage is TRBJ2-1, with D possibly being TRBD2 (5 bases). The germline V gene has CDR1 KGHSH and CDR2 LQKENI. Trimming took 0 bases from V and 2 from J, leaving 17 bases between them. This CDR3 comprises 18 residues.

This chain connects TRBV27 to TRBJ2-1; TRBD2 agrees at 8 bases. The germline V gene has CDR1 MNHEY and CDR2 SMNVEV (reference sequence). Trimming took 7 bases from V and 5 from J; bases not matched to a gene: 10. This CDR3 is 15 amino acids long. The CDR3 nucleotides read TGTGCCAGCACCTCCGGGCTAGCGGGCAACAATGAGCAGTTCTTC. It translates to CASTSGLAGNNEQFF.

This clone is a singleton in its sample. The chain recombines TRBV5-4 with TRBJ2-7, with D possibly TRBD2 on 7 matching bases. CDR1 and CDR2 from the germline V gene are SGHNT and YYREEE (reference sequence). V gave up 5 bases and J gave up 4 bases, with 16 bases separating them. CDR3 length equals 14 residues. The CDR3: CASSPGEGVYEQYF. As DNA, the CDR3 is TGTGCCAGCAGTCCGGGGGAGGGGGTTTACGAGCAGTACTTC.